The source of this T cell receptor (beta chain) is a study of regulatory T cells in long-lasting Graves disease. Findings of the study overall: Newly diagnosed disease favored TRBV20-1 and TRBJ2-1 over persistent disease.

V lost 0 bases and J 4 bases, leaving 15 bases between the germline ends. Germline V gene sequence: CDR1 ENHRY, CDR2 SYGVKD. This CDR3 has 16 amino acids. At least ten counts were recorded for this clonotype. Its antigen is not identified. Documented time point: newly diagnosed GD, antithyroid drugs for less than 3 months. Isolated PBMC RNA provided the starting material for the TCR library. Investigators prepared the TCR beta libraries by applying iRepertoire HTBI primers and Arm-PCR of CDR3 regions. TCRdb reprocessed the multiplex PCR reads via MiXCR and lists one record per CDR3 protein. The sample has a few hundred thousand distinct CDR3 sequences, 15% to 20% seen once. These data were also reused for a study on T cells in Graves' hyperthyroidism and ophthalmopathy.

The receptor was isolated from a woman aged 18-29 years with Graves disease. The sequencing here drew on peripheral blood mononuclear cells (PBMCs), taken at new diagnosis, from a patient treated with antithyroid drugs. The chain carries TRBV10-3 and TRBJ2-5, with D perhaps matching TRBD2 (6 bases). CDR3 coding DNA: TGTGCCATCAGTGAGTCAGGGACTGGTTCGGGAGAGACCCAGTACTTC. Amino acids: CAISESGTGSGETQYF.